The source of this T cell receptor (beta chain) is a study of T cell clones after liver transplantation (dated 2019 in TCRdb). Context from the whole study: The samples were obtained from ITN030ST, a randomized trial that attempted immunosuppression withdrawal within 2 years after liver transplantation. Donor-reactive T cell clones were identified by TCRbeta sequencing following a pre-transplant mixed lymphocyte reaction and were subsequently tracked in post-transplant blood. Third party-reactive TCRbeta sequences were also identified from pre-transplant MLRs to serve as an antigen-independent comparator for donor-reactive sequences. Three of the eight recipients were HCV-positive; the others were transplanted for non-autoimmune, non-viral indications. Until randomization at 12-24 months post-transplant, subjects were given standard immunosuppression, with no induction therapy. Tolerance meant complete immunosuppression withdrawal for at least one year without liver enzymes rising beyond twice the upper limit of normal. Blood samples were collected pre-transplant, pre-randomization before withdrawal, and post-randomization after either full withdrawal or failed withdrawal. The study cohort included 8 liver transplant recipients, of whom 3 were classified as tolerant and 5 as non-tolerant. The research as a whole found: Circulating donor-reactive CD4 TCRbeta sequences fell significantly post-transplant in most of the 8 subjects, irrespective of tolerance or HCV status. Donor-reactive sequences declined more than third party-reactive ones, suggesting partial antigen-specific deletion unrelated to withdrawal success. Once repertoire turnover was taken into account, donor-reactive detection showed a significant reduction for CD4 in 7 of 8 subjects and for CD8 in 8 of 8. Because no allograft tissue specimens were available, donor-reactive T cells may have migrated into the graft instead of being deleted. Low numbers of available donor cells limited the measurable donor-reactive repertoire in two subjects. Because of small, heterogeneous patient numbers and non-standardized post-transplant time points, the conclusions were only preliminary.

Frozen genomic DNA underwent high-throughput TCRbeta CDR3 sequencing by immunoSEQ, including PCR amplification, mapping, bias correction and internal controls. Regarding the original processing steps: Productive rearrangements were retained, and unique TCRbeta sequences were defined by the CDR3 nucleotide sequence together with the V and J gene. For classification of a sequence as donor-reactive, at least 5-fold expansion in CFSE-low cells relative to unstimulated pre-transplant cells and a frequency of at least 0.01% were required. Per-subject minimum frequency thresholds, based on the lowest-template unstimulated sample, ensured at least 90% detection power. Repertoire turnover was measured by Jensen-Shannon divergence between the top 1000 TCRbeta sequences post- and pre-transplant. Two-sided Fisher's exact tests were used to test for changes in how often donor-reactive sequences were detected. This immuneACCESS table, as held by TCRdb, lists in-frame sequences with V and J called but not all clones. Of the missing ones, under half trace to an unresolved V gene in checked studies; the others have no known cause. Clone size and V and J calls were adopted from that table, with D and trimming inferred from the DNA. The sample yields roughly 100,000 clones; 80% to 85% were counted once. The top ten clonotypes cover 0.99% of the sample.

Trimming removed 6 bases from V and 0 bases from J, leaving 18 bases between the germline ends. From its cysteine to its phenylalanine, the CDR3 spans 17 amino acids. Only the CDR3 DNA stays, 51 bases, in frame from base 1. CDR1 KGHSH and CDR2 LQKENI are derived from the germline V gene. Sample time point, as interpreted from the label and publication: pre-transplant. Unstimulated PBMCs, after thawing, were stained for CD3, CD4 and CD8 and then FACS-sorted into CD3+CD4+ and CD3+CD8+ populations. All 8 studied subjects were randomized to withdrawal of immunosuppression. The Qiagen DNeasy Blood and Tissue Kit was used to isolate genomic DNA. Remarks on this clone: Its antigen is not yet known. Base quality data are lacking; no much larger clone is found one base away.

Rearrangement joined TRBV18 to TRBJ2-1; the D segment could be TRBD2, given 7 matching bases. This TCR was recovered from a human donor who received a liver transplant. Sequenced here: CD4+ T cells from blood, sampled before liver transplant. The CDR3 region: CASSSSGGQLSYNEQFF. The nucleotides read TGTGCCAGCTCCTCATCGGGGGGCCAACTCTCCTACAATGAGCAGTTCTTC.